This record concerns one T cell receptor (beta chain) sequence. Which antigen it targets is not known. No base-level quality is on record; no much larger clone is a single base apart. This sample was taken from a study of graft-versus-host responses after intestinal transplantation (dated by TCRdb to about 2021). Describing the broader study: The transplants that recipients got were multivisceral, liver-intestinal, or isolated intestinal. Every recipient was given anti-thymocyte globulin induction, then maintenance tacrolimus and steroids for 3 to 4 years. After intestinal transplantation, graft-versus-host and host-versus-graft alloreactive T cell clones were followed in the graft, circulation and bone marrow using bulk TCR-beta CDR3 sequencing. To identify alloreactive clones, pre-transplant mixed lymphocyte reaction products were sequenced and then compared with unstimulated pre-transplant donor and recipient T cells. Of the roughly 25 intestinal transplant recipients enrolled in the cohort, one of whom was a retransplant, 3 patients without pretransplant specimens were excluded. Donor T cell macrochimerism was defined as a peak of at least 4% donor T cells among recipient peripheral blood mononuclear cells. Rather than being sequenced by the commercial service, samples from a few later patients were sequenced in-house on an Illumina MiSeq and processed with MiXCR. Study-wide conclusions, independent of this receptor: GvH clones were detected in recipient bone marrow, and some of these GvH clones were observed earlier in ileal mucosa or blood, consistent with an intestinal mucosal origin. Conclusions were limited by the relatively low number and heterogeneity of intestinal transplant patients. Patients with donor T cell macrochimerism had high GvH to HvG T cell clonal ratios in their allografts. Early after transplant, peak levels of circulating GvH clones were found to be associated with declines in HvG clones.

What this sample's time point label stands for: cells obtained before transplantation from donor or recipient. CD3+CD4+ and CD3+CD8+ populations were FACS-sorted from unstimulated pre-transplant donor and recipient cells taken from spleen or lymph nodes. Germline trimming: 5 bases from V, 0 bases from J; junction bases outside gene matches: 6. There are 15 amino acids in the CDR3, from cysteine to phenylalanine inclusive. Of all the DNA, just the CDR3 is kept, 45 bases in frame from base 1. Per the germline V gene, SGHTA is the CDR1 and FQGTGA is the CDR2. Library preparation was by the immunoSEQ multiplex PCR assay. For most patients, genomic DNA was isolated with the Qiagen DNeasy Blood and Tissue Kit and sent frozen to Adaptive Biotechnologies for TCR sequencing. For most patients, genomic DNA was subjected to high-throughput TCR-beta CDR3 sequencing by Adaptive Biotechnologies. Turning to the authors' computational methods: TCR sequencing data for some 19 patients were retrieved from Adaptive's ImmunoSEQ software; a few other patients were processed with MiXCR and VDJtools. To correct CD4 versus CD8 sorting errors, any sequence found in both subsets at a frequency ratio below 5:1 was removed. CDR3 nucleotide sequences shared between donor and recipient were removed because the origin of such sequences could not be assigned. At least 2-fold expansion over unstimulated cells and a minimum CFSE-low frequency of 0.002% (template counts) or 0.001% (read counts) were required for clones to be classified as alloreactive. Mappable clones were those detected in sequenced pre-transplant spleen, lymph node, or MLR CFSE-low populations of the donor or recipient. Cumulative frequency of alloreactive clones was calculated as a percentage of all sequences weighted by copy number. What TCRdb holds here is the immuneACCESS table cut down to in-frame rearrangements. Part of the clones is not present; checked against another copy, under half of the missing clones reflect an unresolved V gene, and the others are unexplained. The D gene and trimming were derived from the DNA, and the V and J assignments and clone size from that table. The sample contains tens of thousands of clones, more than 70% of them found a single time. Roughly 0.62% of the sample is held by the ten biggest clonotypes.

In this chain, TRBV7-3 is recombined with TRBJ1-2; 7 bases in the middle match TRBD1. The material sequenced was unstimulated CD4+ T cells sorted from spleen or lymph node cells, taken before transplant. The TCR originated in a human donor who was the organ donor for an intestinal transplant. In nucleotides, the sequence is TGTGCCAGCAGCCCTCAGGGGGACGCTAACTATGGCTACACCTTC. Its coded protein is CASSPQGDANYGYTF. This CDR3, with the reference TRBV7-3 and TRBJ1-2 proteins standing in past its ends, gives the full variable domain GAGVSQTPSNKVTEKGKYVELRCDPISGHTALYWYRQSLGQGPEFLIYFQGTGAADDSGLPNDRFFAVRPEGSVSTLKIQRTERGDSAVYLCASSPQGDANYGYTFGSGTRLTVV.